The 7 T cell receptor beta chains below all came from one sample that was sequenced in a study of graft-versus-host responses after intestinal transplantation. No cognate antigen is known for these TCRs. Measured with immunoSEQ multiplex PCR; TCRdb has only the in-frame clones, and not every one. This table holds about 88,000 clones, roughly 93% found once. The sequenced sample was unstimulated CD4+ T cells sorted from spleen or lymph node cells, obtained before transplant. All receptors come from a human donor who was the organ donor for an intestinal transplant.

J is TRBJ1-1 and V is TRBV6-5, with 8 bases that match TRBD1. V lost 5 bases to trimming and J lost 4 bases; unmatched junction nucleotides: 6. The CDR3 has 14 amino acids. CDR1 is MNHEY and CDR2 is SVGAGI in the germline V gene. The DNA of the CDR3 is TGTGCCAGCAGTGACAGGGGTAAGAGCACTGAAGCTTTCTTT. It codes for CASSDRGKSTEAFF.

The chain is built from TRBV4-1 and TRBJ2-5; 11 bases align to TRBD1. The end of the DNA fits TRBJ2-7 better, so the J call may be wrong. This CDR3 is built from 17 residues. Germline CDR1 reads MGHRA; CDR2 reads YSYEKL. CDR3 loop: CASSQGRGDRGSYEQYF. CDR3 nucleotide sequence: TGCGCCAGCAGCCAAGGACGGGGGGACAGGGGGTCCTACGAGCAGTACTTC.

The J gene is TRBJ2-1, the V gene TRBV5-6; 7 bases map to TRBD1. V gave up 4 bases and J gave up 4 bases; unmatched junction bases: 17. This CDR3 spans 18 amino acids. Germline V lookup: CDR1 SGHDT, CDR2 YYEEEE. The CDR3 region is CASSLGQVKSWVYNEQFF. CDR3 DNA: TGTGCCAGCAGCCTTGGACAGGTCAAATCGTGGGTATACAATGAGCAGTTCTTC.

This rearrangement joins TRBV6-6 to TRBJ2-3; 8 bases align to TRBD2. J lost 7 bases, V lost 2 bases, and 11 bases had no gene match. CDR1 is MNHNY and CDR2 is SVGAGI in the germline V gene (reference sequence). The CDR3 contains 16 residues. The CDR3: CASSYGPRGGLNTQYF. The CDR3 bases are TGTGCCAGCAGTTACGGCCCTCGGGGGGGTTTGAATACGCAGTATTTT.

The V and J genes are TRBV7-9 and TRBJ1-4; D is possibly TRBD1 (5 bases). This CDR3 comprises 16 residues. Germline V gene data show CDR1 as SEHNR and CDR2 as FQNEAQ (reference sequence). V lost 1 base, J lost 1 base, and 10 bases lay in between. The CDR3 region is CASSLDLGVTNEKLFF. CDR3 bases: TGTGCCAGCAGCTTAGACCTGGGGGTAACTAATGAAAAACTGTTTTTT.

This sequence joins TRBV5-1 and TRBJ2-5, with D possibly being TRBD1 or TRBD2 (5 bases each). TRBJ2-7 matches the DNA end more closely, so the J call is doubtful. CDR1 and CDR2 (germline): SGHRS, YFSETQ. The CDR3 spans 15 residues. The CDR3 spells CASSLVGTGPYEQYF. The CDR3 bases are TGCGCCAGCAGCTTGGTAGGTACGGGGCCCTACGAGCAGTACTTC.

This clone is a singleton in its sample. The chain combines TRBV7-2 with TRBJ1-2, with D hard to call. CDR1 and CDR2 from the germline V gene are SGHTA and FQGNSA. V lost 7 bases and J 5 bases, leaving 14 bases between the germline ends. The CDR3 sequence is 13 residues long. The DNA for the CDR3 is TGTGCCAGCACCCGGATGTTTGGGTATGGCTACACCTTC. As protein: CASTRMFGYGYTF.